This TCR beta chain is drawn from a study of CD8 T cells in ankylosing spondylitis. General study points: Matched synovial fluid from ankylosing spondylitis patients was reported to be enriched for disease-linked clones. Peripheral blood samples showed relatively rare disease-linked clones, and these clones were CD8+. Seven or eight highly homologous variants made up a TCR beta motif, and this motif appeared characteristic of ankylosing spondylitis blood.

Germline CDR1 is MGHRA and CDR2 is YSYEKL. V lost 1 base to trimming and J lost 6 bases, with 10 bases between them. The CDR3 extends over 13 amino acids. Remarks on this clonotype: Its antigen is unknown.

Quantitative 5'-RACE was performed with molecular barcodes, and it yielded the TCR beta libraries. Via MiXCR, TCRdb re-called the 5' RACE reads, giving one row per CDR3 protein. Of approximately 140,000 distinct CDR3 sequences detected, under 55% appear once; the ten largest clones hold 15%. The chain couples TRBV4-1 to TRBJ2-7, with unresolved D. The material sequenced was synovial fluid, either unsorted or a sorted T cell fraction (not recorded which). The source is a male donor with ankylosing spondylitis. CDR3 bases: TGCGCCAGCAGCCAAGTTGCCCTCCGCGAGCAGTACTTC. Translating gives CASSQVALREQYF.